Below, 10 T cell receptor beta chains from the same sample are listed, as sequenced in a study of CD8 T cells in ankylosing spondylitis (dated by TCRdb to 2016 to 2017). Receptor libraries were prepared by 5' RACE. TCRdb records Illumina HiSeq 2500 as the sequencer. TCRdb reworked the public reads: Q25 trimming with fastp, MiXCR clone assembly, productive beta chains retained. CDR3 protein duplicates are merged, each entry listing the most common genes and DNA. In all, the sample holds around 250,000 distinct CDR3 sequences, and roughly a third of those were seen once. The top ten hold approximately 4.6% of the sample. Sequencing was carried out using blood, either unsorted or a sorted T cell fraction (not recorded which). The receptors derive from a male donor with ankylosing spondylitis or in good health (not recorded which).

The V gene is TRBV20-1, the J gene TRBJ2-5, with D possibly being TRBD1 (6 bases). The CDR3 has 14 amino acids. Germline V lookup: CDR1 DFQATT, CDR2 SNEGSKA (reference sequence). Trimming removed 6 bases from V and 2 bases from J, with 16 bases in between. The DNA of the CDR3 is TGCAGTGCCAGGGGATGGGGAGATCAAGAGACCCAGTACTTC. Protein: CSARGWGDQETQYF.

The chain couples TRBV25-1 to TRBJ2-3; no definite D call. V was pared by 6 bases and J by 5 bases, with 18 bases between. The CDR3 is 15 residues long. The V gene's germline CDR1 is MGHDK and CDR2 SYGVNS. The CDR3 nucleotides read TGTGCCAGCAGACCCGACAATACCTTCGGAGATACGCAGTATTTT. This gives the protein CASRPDNTFGDTQYF. The variable domain in full, completed from reference TRBV25-1 and TRBJ2-3, reads EADIYQTPRYLVIGTGKKITLECSQTMGHDKMYWYQQDPGMELHLIHYSYGVNSTEKGDLSSESTVSRIRTEHFPLTLESARPSHTSQYLCASRPDNTFGDTQYFGPGTRLTVL.

This clonotype was seen ten or more times. The chain carries TRBV12-3 or TRBV12-4 and TRBJ2-7; weak D call: TRBD1 (6 bases). With 1 base removed from V and 1 base from J, the gap between germline ends came to 17 bases. CDR3 length: 17 residues. Here the CDR3 DNA reads TGTGCCAGCAGTTTAGGCGGCCGGGGACACCCATCCTACGAGCAGTACTTC. Its translation: CASSLGGRGHPSYEQYF.

The V and J genes are TRBV10-2 and TRBJ2-7, with 7 bases that match TRBD1. From germline, CDR1 is WSHSY and CDR2 SAAADI. V lost 2 bases, J lost 0 bases, and 4 bases stayed unmatched. This CDR3 has 15 amino acids. CDR3 protein: CASSEGTAYSYEQYF. The CDR3 DNA reads as TGCGCCAGCAGTGAGGGGACAGCCTACTCCTACGAGCAGTACTTC.

J is TRBJ1-4 and V is TRBV12-3 or TRBV12-4; TRBD1 aligns across 8 bases. The V gene end was trimmed by 5 bases and the J gene end by 5 bases; junction bases not matched to a gene: 7. This CDR3 has 15 amino acids. The CDR3 sequence is CASSRDRGENEKLFF. CDR3 in DNA: TGTGCCAGCAGTAGAGACAGGGGCGAGAATGAAAAACTGTTTTTT.

This clonotype was seen many times. CDR3 in amino acids: CSARAGRTEQYF. The CDR3, as DNA: TGCAGTGCTAGGGCGGGCAGGACCGAGCAGTACTTC. The V call is TRBV20-1, the J call TRBJ2-7; tentatively, D is TRBD2 (5 bases). CDR1 is DFQATT, CDR2 SNEGSKA, per germline (reference sequence). The CDR3 loop spans 12 amino acids. Trimming removed 3 bases at V and 6 bases at J, with 12 bases between.

The chain has TRBV7-8 and TRBJ1-1; the D is unclear. The CDR3 sequence is 14 residues long. V was pared by 1 base and J by 0 bases, with 6 bases between. Germline V gene lookup returns CDR1 SGHVS and CDR2 FQNEAQ. The CDR3, as DNA: TGTGCCAGCAGCTTAGGAATGATGAACACTGAAGCTTTCTTT. Translated, it gives CASSLGMMNTEAFF.

This clonotype was seen only a few times. This sequence joins TRBV12-3 or TRBV12-4 and TRBJ2-2, with D uncertain. This CDR3 is 15 amino acids long. V dropped 7 bases and J dropped 0 bases, with 12 bases sitting between them. For the CDR3, the DNA is TGTGCCAGCAAAAAACGTACTCCGAACACCGGGGAGCTGTTTTTT. Translated, it gives CASKKRTPNTGELFF.

This clonotype occurred a few times. The genes are TRBV6-5 and TRBJ1-4, with TRBD1 as a possible D gene (5 bases). This CDR3 spans 15 amino acids. V was trimmed by 0 bases and J by 3 bases, leaving 8 bases between them. CDR1 MNHEY and CDR2 SVGAGI come from the germline V gene. CDR3 sequence (DNA): TGTGCCAGCAGTTACTCGTTGGGGGCTAATGAAAAACTGTTTTTT. Translation: CASSYSLGANEKLFF.

A few counts support this clonotype. V usage is TRBV20-1 and J usage is TRBJ2-7; possibly TRBD1 for D (5 bases). The CDR3 is 12 residues long. With 5 bases removed from V and 0 bases from J, the gap between germline ends came to 8 bases. Germline CDR1 is DFQATT and CDR2 is SNEGSKA (reference sequence). The CDR3 here is CSAGDSSYEQYF. CDR3 bases: TGCAGTGCTGGTGACAGCTCCTACGAGCAGTACTTC.